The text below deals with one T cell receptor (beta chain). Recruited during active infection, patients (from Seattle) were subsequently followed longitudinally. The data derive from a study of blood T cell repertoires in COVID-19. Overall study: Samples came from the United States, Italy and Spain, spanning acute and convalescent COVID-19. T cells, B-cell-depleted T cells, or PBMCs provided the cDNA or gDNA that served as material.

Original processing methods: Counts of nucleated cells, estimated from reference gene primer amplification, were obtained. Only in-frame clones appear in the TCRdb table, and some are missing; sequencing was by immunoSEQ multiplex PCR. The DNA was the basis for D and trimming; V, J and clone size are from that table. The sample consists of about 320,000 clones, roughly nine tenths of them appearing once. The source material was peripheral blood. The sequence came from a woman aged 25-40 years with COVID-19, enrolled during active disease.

The CDR3 protein is CASSLTGQGVREKLFF. DNA for the CDR3: TGTGCCAGCTCACTAACCGGACAGGGCGTACGGGAAAAACTGTTTTTT. The V and J genes are TRBV18 and TRBJ1-4, with TRBD1 matching 8 bases. Germline loops: CDR1 KGHSH, CDR2 LQKENI. The CDR3 has 16 amino acids. V lost 4 bases, J lost 8 bases, and 12 bases stayed unmatched.